What follows are 30 T cell receptor beta chains derived from one specimen sequenced in a study of shared clonotypes between healthy human individuals. This table comes from immunoSEQ multiplex PCR, and its TCRdb copy is limited to in-frame clones, with some not included. The sample lists 2 million to 3 million clones, approximately 93% occurring once. The sequencing input was naive CD4+ T cells from PBMCs. The subset denotes: CD45RA+ positively selected. These receptors were obtained from a man between 18 and 29 years old in good health. Some clones in this sample may be carry-over from other donors' samples.

This clone has more than one count but fewer than ten. This sequence joins TRBV2 and TRBJ1-5; D is uncertain. V lost 3 bases and J lost 5, with 14 bases in between. The CDR3 loop spans 15 amino acids. Looked up from germline, CDR1 is SNHLY and CDR2 is FYNNEI. This CDR3 reads CASSDVRVGDQPQHF. In nucleotides, the CDR3 is TGTGCCAGCAGTGATGTTCGTGTTGGGGATCAGCCCCAGCATTTT.

The V gene is TRBV30, the J gene TRBJ1-5; possible D gene TRBD1, 6 bases. CDR3 size: 13 residues. Per the germline V gene, CDR1 is GTSNPN and CDR2 is SVGIG (reference sequence). With 6 bases removed from V and 4 bases from J, the gap between germline ends came to 13 bases. In DNA, the CDR3 is TGTGCCTGCGGGGGGGGCGGGAATCAGCCCCAGCATTTT. Its translation: CACGGGGNQPQHF. Complete variable domain (other parts from reference TRBV30 and TRBJ1-5): SQTIHQWPATLVQPVGSPLSLECTVEGTSNPNLYWYRQAAGRGLQLLFYSVGIGQISSEVPQNLSASRPQDRQFILSSKKLLLSDSGFYLCACGGGGNQPQHFGDGTRLSIL.

This chain joins TRBV7-9 and TRBJ1-4; D is unclear. The CDR3 is made up of 15 amino acids. V shed 5 bases and J shed 7 bases, with 17 bases lying between them. Germline CDR1 SEHNR, CDR2 FQNEAQ (reference sequence). The CDR3 is CASSPQRGVGEKLFF. CDR3 bases: TGTGCCAGCAGCCCCCAACGGGGAGTGGGTGAAAAACTGTTTTTT.

A note on this clone: Other nucleotide sequences from this sample produce the same CDR3. The chain employs TRBV7-3 and TRBJ2-1; 9 positions match TRBD2. The germline V gene has CDR1 SGHTA and CDR2 FQGTGA. The CDR3 loop spans 15 amino acids. The J segment lost 2 bases and the V segment lost 5 bases, leaving 4 bases of the junction unmatched. Here the CDR3 DNA reads TGTGCCAGCAGCGCGACTAGCGGAGCCTACAATGAGCAGTTCTTC. It translates to CASSATSGAYNEQFF.

In the case of this clone: Other DNA sequences from this sample encode an identical CDR3 as well. The chain links TRBV5-4 to TRBJ2-3, with 10 nucleotides matching TRBD2. The CDR3 extends over 15 amino acids. V lost 3 bases to trimming and J lost 3 bases; unmatched junction nucleotides: 4. Per the germline V gene, CDR1 is SGHNT and CDR2 is YYREEE (reference sequence). In DNA, the CDR3 is TGTGCCAGCAGCTCGCGGACTAGCGGAACAGATACGCAGTATTTT. Translating it yields CASSSRTSGTDTQYF.

The rearrangement uses TRBV11-3 and TRBJ2-5, with 7 nucleotides matching TRBD1. The DNA end lines up better with TRBJ2-7; the J call may be wrong. Germline V lookup: CDR1 SGHNT, CDR2 YENEEA. The CDR3 is 15 residues long. CDR3 loop: CASSTNRGRASEQYF. As DNA, the CDR3 is TGTGCCAGCAGCACCAACAGGGGACGGGCGTCCGAGCAGTACTTC.

V and J are TRBV19 and TRBJ2-1; 8 bases align to TRBD1. Germline loops: CDR1 LNHDA, CDR2 SQIVND (reference sequence). The length of the CDR3 is 16 residues. Trimming cost V 6 bases and J 1 base; bases outside gene matches: 8. CDR3 sequence reads: CASRETGVRSYNEQFF. DNA of the CDR3: TGTGCCAGTAGGGAGACAGGGGTTCGGTCCTACAATGAGCAGTTCTTC.

V usage is TRBV4-2 and J usage is TRBJ2-7; TRBD1 aligns across 10 bases. Germline V gene lookup returns CDR1 LGHNA and CDR2 YNFKEQ. V lost 4 bases to trimming and J lost 0 bases; unmatched junction nucleotides: 6. This CDR3 contains 16 residues. CDR3 in amino acids: CASSLGQGRSSYEQYF. The CDR3, as DNA: TGTGCCAGCAGCCTGGGACAGGGGAGAAGCTCCTACGAGCAGTACTTC.

The V and J genes are TRBV5-6 and TRBJ1-2; TRBD1 matches at 7 bases. V was pared by 0 bases and J by 3 bases, with 8 bases of the junction left unmatched. Germline CDR1 SGHDT, CDR2 YYEEEE. This CDR3 is 16 amino acids long. In DNA form, the CDR3 reads TGTGCCAGCAGCTTGGCCCGACAGGGTTTTGACTATGGCTACACCTTC. This gives the protein CASSLARQGFDYGYTF. Full variable domain (remainder filled in from reference TRBV5-6 and TRBJ1-2): DAGVTQSPTHLIKTRGQQVTLRCSPKSGHDTVSWYQQALGQGPQFIFQYYEEEERQRGNFPDRFSGHQFPNYSSELNVNALLLGDSALYLCASSLARQGFDYGYTFGSGTRLTVV.

The J gene is TRBJ2-3, the V gene TRBV9, with TRBD2 matching 13 bases. The J segment lost 7 bases and the V segment lost 4 bases, leaving 9 bases of the junction unmatched. Germline CDR1 is SGDLS and CDR2 is YYNGEE. CDR3 length equals 16 residues. DNA of the CDR3: TGTGCCAGCAGCTCTGCTGGGACTAGCGGGAAGCATACGCAGTATTTT. Translated, it gives CASSSAGTSGKHTQYF.

The rearrangement joins TRBV7-8 to TRBJ1-1; D is unclear. The V end lost 5 bases, the J end lost 4 bases, and 17 bases lay between the germline ends. Germline assignment: CDR1 SGHVS and CDR2 FQNEAQ. This CDR3 spans 15 amino acids. DNA of the CDR3: TGTGCCAGCAGCCCCGGCCCCCTGAGGATCACTGAAGCTTTCTTT. This sequence encodes CASSPGPLRITEAFF.

CDR3 nucleotides: TGCGCCAGCAGCCAAGTCGGGACAGGGCGCGGGGAGCAGTACTTC. Its protein product is CASSQVGTGRGEQYF. The rearrangement uses TRBV4-1 and TRBJ2-7; 9 bases are a match to TRBD1. J was trimmed by 7 bases and V by 1 base; bases with no gene match: 8. Per germline, CDR1 MGHRA and CDR2 YSYEKL. The CDR3 is made up of 15 amino acids.

This clone was picked up one time. V gene TRBV7-2 combines with J gene TRBJ2-7; D gene ambiguous. The CDR3 is 12 residues long. Germline V gene lookup returns CDR1 SGHTA and CDR2 FQGNSA. The V end lost 5 bases, the J end lost 6 bases, and 11 bases lay between the germline ends. The DNA for the CDR3 is TGTGCCAGCAGCAGACCGACCTGCGAGCAGTACTTC. Its protein is CASSRPTCEQYF.

The J gene is TRBJ2-7, the V gene TRBV20-1; D unresolved. Trimming shortened V by 2 bases and J by 6 bases, and 8 bases separated the two germline ends. The CDR3 runs to 11 residues. The germline V gene has CDR1 DFQATT and CDR2 SNEGSKA (reference sequence). This CDR3 is CSARTRAEQYF. CDR3 in DNA: TGCAGTGCTAGAACACGGGCCGAGCAGTACTTC.

This chain links TRBV29-1 with TRBJ2-5; tentatively, D is TRBD2 (5 bases). Germline CDR1 and CDR2: SQVTM and ANQGSEA. Trimming cost V 7 bases and J 2 bases, with 11 bases left between them. The CDR3 contains 12 residues. CDR3 in amino acids: CSESSGQETQYF. DNA for the CDR3: TGCAGCGAATCAAGCGGACAAGAGACCCAGTACTTC.

This sequence joins TRBV30 and TRBJ1-5; D not certain. With 4 bases removed from V and 3 bases from J, the gap between germline ends came to 7 bases. The CDR3 has 12 residues. CDR1 and CDR2 (germline): GTSNPN, SVGIG (reference sequence). The CDR3, as DNA: TGTGCCTGGAACAATATCAATCAGCCCCAGCATTTT. Its translation: CAWNNINQPQHF.

The chain employs TRBV5-8 and TRBJ1-2, with 7 bases lining up with TRBD1. Germline V gene data show CDR1 as SGHTS and CDR2 as YDEGEE. V was clipped by 2 bases and J by 9 bases; unmatched bases: 10. This CDR3 is built from 14 residues. The CDR3 is CASSFGQASMSYTF. The CDR3 nucleotides are TGTGCCAGCAGCTTTGGACAGGCCTCTATGAGCTACACCTTC.

V usage is TRBV7-2 and J usage is TRBJ2-2; D remains ambiguous. The length of the CDR3 is 16 residues. CDR1 is SGHTA, CDR2 FQGNSA, per germline. Trimming took off 2 bases at V and 0 bases at J, with 10 bases between the two ends. DNA for the CDR3: TGTGCCAGCAGCTTATTAACTGTCGCGAACACCGGGGAGCTGTTTTTT. Residues: CASSLLTVANTGELFF.

The chain is built from TRBV5-1 and TRBJ1-2; D gene ambiguous. The CDR3 runs to 14 residues. V was clipped by 1 base and J by 1 base, with 8 bases between them. Per the germline V gene, CDR1 is SGHRS and CDR2 is YFSETQ. Here the CDR3 reads CASSLNPDNYGYTF. CDR3 DNA: TGCGCCAGCAGCTTGAATCCAGATAACTATGGCTACACCTTC.

The chain carries TRBV5-8 and TRBJ1-2; D remains ambiguous. CDR3 length: 11 amino acids. Trimming shortened V by 0 bases and J by 5 bases, and 2 bases separated the two germline ends. The germline gives CDR1 SGHTS, CDR2 YDEGEE. The CDR3 is CASSLGYGYTF. The DNA for the CDR3 is TGTGCCAGCAGCTTGGGTTATGGCTACACCTTC. The full variable domain, rest sourced from reference TRBV5-8 and TRBJ1-2, is EAGVTQSPTHLIKTRGQQATLRCSPISGHTSVYWYQQALGLGLQFLLWYDEGEERNRGNFPPRFSGRQFPNYSSELNVNALELEDSALYLCASSLGYGYTFGSGTRLTVV.

The rearrangement joins TRBV5-6 to TRBJ1-2; D not certain. The V gene lost 1 base and the J gene lost 2 bases, with 15 bases spanning the gap. The CDR3 has 16 residues. Germline CDR1 and CDR2: SGHDT and YYEEEE. CDR3 sequence (DNA): TGTGCCAGCAGCTTGCTCAAGGGCACCCACAACTATGGCTACACCTTC. Its translation is CASSLLKGTHNYGYTF.

This rearrangement joins TRBV28 to TRBJ1-1, with 7 bases identical to TRBD1. The CDR3 is 19 residues long. Germline V gene sequence: CDR1 MDHEN, CDR2 SYDVKM. With V trimmed by 2 bases and J by 0 bases, 15 bases remained unmatched. The CDR3 protein is CASSLGVRGGGLMNTEAFF. In DNA, the CDR3 is TGTGCCAGCAGTTTAGGGGTGAGAGGGGGCGGACTAATGAACACTGAAGCTTTCTTT.

The rearrangement uses TRBV5-1 and TRBJ2-7, with unresolved D. CDR3 length equals 14 residues. CDR1 is SGHRS and CDR2 is YFSETQ in the germline V gene. Between the trimmed V and J ends, which lost 4 bases and 3 bases, there was a span of 14 bases. CDR3 DNA sequence: TGCGCCAGCAGCCCTCCCCTGGTTGGCTACGAGCAGTACTTC. Protein product: CASSPPLVGYEQYF.

The J gene is TRBJ2-1, the V gene TRBV4-1; weak D call: TRBD2 (5 bases). The V gene's germline CDR1 is MGHRA and CDR2 YSYEKL. Trimming left V 4 bases short and J 4 bases short, with 14 bases between. The CDR3 has 15 amino acids. CDR3 DNA sequence: TGCGCCAGCAGCCCCCTCGGCGGGCCTTACAATGAGCAGTTCTTC. Translating gives CASSPLGGPYNEQFF.

V and J are TRBV10-1 and TRBJ2-2; the D gene could be TRBD1 or TRBD2 (6 bases each). V was shortened by 0 bases and J by 3 bases, with 11 bases between the two germline ends. This CDR3 is 16 amino acids long. The germline V gene encodes CDR1 WNHNN and CDR2 SYGVQD (reference sequence). The CDR3 loop is CASSESGGLDTGELFF. CDR3 bases: TGCGCCAGCAGTGAGTCGGGGGGCCTCGACACCGGGGAGCTGTTTTTT.

This chain joins TRBV18 and TRBJ1-4; D unclear. Trimming left V 5 bases short and J 4 bases short, with 11 bases between. The germline V gene encodes CDR1 KGHSH and CDR2 LQKENI. This CDR3 comprises 14 residues. CDR3 residues: CASSSTRRNEKLFF. The DNA of the CDR3 is TGTGCCAGCTCATCCACGAGACGTAATGAAAAACTGTTTTTT.

J is TRBJ2-7 and V is TRBV23-1; D unresolved. TRBV23-1 is treated as an ORF (open reading frame) with a function not yet certain. The CDR3 runs to 16 residues. The V end lost 5 bases, the J end lost 2 bases, and 19 bases lay between the germline ends. The CDR3 protein is CASSRISEQPTYEQYF. CDR3 bases: TGCGCCAGCAGTAGGATCTCTGAACAGCCCACCTACGAGCAGTACTTC.

The genes are TRBV7-3 and TRBJ2-3, with D uncertain. Germline CDR1 is SGHTA and CDR2 is FQGTGA. V shed 5 bases and J shed 2 bases, with 8 bases lying between them. The CDR3 covers 13 residues. DNA of the CDR3: TGTGCCAGCAGCCCCCGCCCCACAGATACGCAGTATTTT. Its translation is CASSPRPTDTQYF.

The chain links TRBV19 to TRBJ1-2; D may be TRBD1 (6 bases). Trimming removed 5 bases from V and 6 bases from J, with 13 bases in between. Germline CDR1 reads LNHDA; CDR2 reads SQIVND (reference sequence). The CDR3 loop spans 13 amino acids. CDR3: CASSFGGVDGYTF. In DNA form, the CDR3 reads TGTGCCAGTAGTTTTGGGGGCGTCGATGGCTACACCTTC.

About this clone itself: This sample includes further DNA sequences coding for the same CDR3. The gene calls are TRBV6-5 and TRBJ1-1, with unresolved D. This CDR3 is built from 14 residues. The V and J ends lost 2 bases and 4 bases respectively, with 11 bases between them. In germline, CDR1 is MNHEY, CDR2 SVGAGI. CDR3 in DNA: TGTGCCAGCAGTTACGGAAGGGCGCGCACTGAAGCTTTCTTT. Amino acids: CASSYGRARTEAFF.